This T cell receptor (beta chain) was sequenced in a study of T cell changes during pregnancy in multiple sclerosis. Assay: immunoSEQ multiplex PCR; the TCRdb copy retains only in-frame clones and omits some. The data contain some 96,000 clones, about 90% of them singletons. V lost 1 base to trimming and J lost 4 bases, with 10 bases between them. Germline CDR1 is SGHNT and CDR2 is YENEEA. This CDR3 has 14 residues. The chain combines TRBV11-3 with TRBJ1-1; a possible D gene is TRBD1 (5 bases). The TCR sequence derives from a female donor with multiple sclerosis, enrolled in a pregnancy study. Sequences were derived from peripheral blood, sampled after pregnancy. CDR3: CASSLGQGGTEAFF. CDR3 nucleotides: TGTGCCAGCAGCTTAGGTCAGGGAGGCACTGAAGCTTTCTTT.